The TCR beta chain described here comes from a study of shared clonotypes between healthy human individuals. CD45RO negativity and positive selection for CCR7 defined naive CD8 cells, a population that excluded terminally differentiated effector memory CD45RA+ cells. The repertoire was sequenced with immunoSEQ multiplex PCR; TCRdb's copy has only in-frame clones and lacks some. The table includes millions of clones, about 93% detected once. CDR3 length: 22 residues. Germline V gene lookup returns CDR1 LGHNA and CDR2 YNFKEQ. V lost 2 bases and J 4 bases, leaving 36 bases between the germline ends. The TCR comes from a man between 18 and 29 years old in good health. Some clones in this sample may be carry-over from other donors' samples. This sequence joins TRBV4-2 and TRBJ2-7; possibly TRBD1 or TRBD2 for D (5 bases each). Sequencing was done on a sample of naive CD8+ T cells from PBMCs. DNA of the CDR3: TGTGCCAGCAGCCAATGGTCAGGGCCCGAAGTCCTACGAGGTCGGGGAGAATACGAGCAGTACTTC. This translates into CASSQWSGPEVLRGRGEYEQYF.